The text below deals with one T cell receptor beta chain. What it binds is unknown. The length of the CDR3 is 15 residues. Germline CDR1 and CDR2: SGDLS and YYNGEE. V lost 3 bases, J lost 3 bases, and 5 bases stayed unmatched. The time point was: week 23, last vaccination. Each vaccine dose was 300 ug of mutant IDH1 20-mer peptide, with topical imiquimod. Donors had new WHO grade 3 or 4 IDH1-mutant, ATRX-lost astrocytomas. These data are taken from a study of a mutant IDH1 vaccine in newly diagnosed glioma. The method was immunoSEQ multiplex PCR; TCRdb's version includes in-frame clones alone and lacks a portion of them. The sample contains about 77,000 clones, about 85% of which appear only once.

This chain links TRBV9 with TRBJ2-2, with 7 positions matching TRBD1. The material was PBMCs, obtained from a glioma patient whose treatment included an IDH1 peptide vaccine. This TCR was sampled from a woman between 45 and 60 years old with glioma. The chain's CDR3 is CASSAEGGDTGELFF. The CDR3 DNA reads TGTGCCAGCAGCGCGGAAGGGGGCGACACCGGGGAGCTGTTTTTT.